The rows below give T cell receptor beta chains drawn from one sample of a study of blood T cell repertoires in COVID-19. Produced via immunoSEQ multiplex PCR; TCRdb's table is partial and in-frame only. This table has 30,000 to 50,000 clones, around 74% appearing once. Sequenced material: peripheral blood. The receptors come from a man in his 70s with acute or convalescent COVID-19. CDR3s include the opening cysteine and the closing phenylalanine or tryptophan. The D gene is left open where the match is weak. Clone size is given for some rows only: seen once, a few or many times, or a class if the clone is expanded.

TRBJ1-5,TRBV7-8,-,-,CASSPPNQPQHF,TGTGCCAGCAGCCCCCCGAATCAGCCCCAGCATTTT
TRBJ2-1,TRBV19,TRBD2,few,CASSIVAGDEQFF,TGTGCCAGTAGTATAGTAGCGGGAGATGAGCAGTTCTTC
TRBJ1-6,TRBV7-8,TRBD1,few,CASSPRTGGTYNSPLHF,TGTGCCAGCAGCCCGAGGACAGGAGGAACCTATAATTCACCCCTCCACTTT
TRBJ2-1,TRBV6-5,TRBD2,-,CASSSGLAASYNEQFF,TGTGCCAGCAGTTCGGGACTAGCCGCGTCCTACAATGAGCAGTTCTTC
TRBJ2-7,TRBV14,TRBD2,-,CASSQDRLAGGRYEQYF,TGTGCCAGCAGCCAAGATCGGCTAGCGGGAGGACGCTACGAGCAGTACTTC
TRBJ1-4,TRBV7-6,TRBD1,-,CASSLPGTGYEKLFF,TGTGCCAGCAGCTTACCCGGGACAGGGTATGAAAAACTGTTTTTT
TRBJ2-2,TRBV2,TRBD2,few,CASNPGRGVELFF,TGTGCCAGCAACCCCGGGAGGGGCGTAGAGCTGTTTTTT
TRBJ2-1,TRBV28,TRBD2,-,CASKGSGTSGGVEFF,TGTGCCAGCAAGGGGTCCGGGACTAGCGGGGGCGTGGAGTTCTTC
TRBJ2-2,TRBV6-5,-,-,CASSYWAINTGELFF,TGTGCCAGCAGTTACTGGGCCATCAACACCGGGGAGCTGTTTTTT
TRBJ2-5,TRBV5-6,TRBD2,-,CASSEAGAETQYF,TGTGCCAGCAGCGAGGCGGGAGCGGAGACCCAGTACTTC
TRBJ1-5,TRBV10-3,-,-,CAISENGRNQPQHF,TGTGCCATCAGTGAAAACGGTCGCAATCAGCCCCAGCATTTT
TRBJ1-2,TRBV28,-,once,CASRRTGLNYGYTF,TGTGCCAGTAGGCGCACAGGGCTGAATTATGGCTACACCTTC
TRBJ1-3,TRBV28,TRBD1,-,CASSSPGQGANTIYF,TGTGCCAGCAGTTCGCCGGGACAGGGGGCGAACACCATATATTTT
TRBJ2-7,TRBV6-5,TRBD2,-,CASTSGLAGTYEQYF,TGTGCCAGCACCTCGGGACTAGCGGGAACCTACGAGCAGTACTTC
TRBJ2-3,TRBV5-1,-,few,CASSAGGTDTQYF,TGCGCCAGCAGCGCAGGGGGCACAGATACGCAGTATTTT
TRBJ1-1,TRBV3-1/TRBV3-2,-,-,CASSFTGTVNTEAFF,TGTGCCAGCAGCTTTACAGGGACGGTGAACACTGAAGCTTTCTTT
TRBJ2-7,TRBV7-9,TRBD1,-,CASSYQDRGLYEQYF,TGTGCCAGCAGCTACCAGGACAGGGGGCTCTACGAGCAGTACTTC
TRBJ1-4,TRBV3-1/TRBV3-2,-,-,CASSQVSDSARLFF,TGTGCCAGCAGCCAAGTTTCCGACAGTGCCAGGCTGTTTTTT
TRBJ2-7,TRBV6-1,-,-,CASSEVAYSYEQYF,TGTGCCAGCAGTGAAGTAGCGTACTCCTACGAGCAGTACTTC
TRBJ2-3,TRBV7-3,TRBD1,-,CASSPRDRSSTDTQYF,TGTGCCAGCAGCCCCCGGGACAGGTCCTCCACAGATACGCAGTATTTT
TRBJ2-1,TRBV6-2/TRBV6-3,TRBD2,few,CATSPRASSGRTSYNEQFF,TGTGCCACCAGCCCCCGAGCGTCTAGCGGGAGGACCTCCTACAATGAGCAGTTCTTC
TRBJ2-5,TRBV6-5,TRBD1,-,CASRDRGVETQYF,TGTGCCAGCAGGGACAGGGGCGTAGAGACCCAGTACTTC